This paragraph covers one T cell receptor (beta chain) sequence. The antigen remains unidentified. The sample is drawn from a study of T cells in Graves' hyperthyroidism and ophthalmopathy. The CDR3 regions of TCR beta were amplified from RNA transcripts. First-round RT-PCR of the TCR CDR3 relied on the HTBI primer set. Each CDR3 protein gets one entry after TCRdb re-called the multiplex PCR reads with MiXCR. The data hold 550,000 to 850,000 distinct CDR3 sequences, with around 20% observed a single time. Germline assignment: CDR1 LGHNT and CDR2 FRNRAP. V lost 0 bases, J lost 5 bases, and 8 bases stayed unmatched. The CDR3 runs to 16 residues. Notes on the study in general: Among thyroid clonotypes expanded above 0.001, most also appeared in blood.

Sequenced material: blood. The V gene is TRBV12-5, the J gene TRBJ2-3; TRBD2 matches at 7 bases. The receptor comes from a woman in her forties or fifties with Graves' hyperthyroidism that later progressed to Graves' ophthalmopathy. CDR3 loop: CASGLVREVAGDTQYF. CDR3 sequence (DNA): TGTGCTAGTGGTTTGGTACGGGAGGTGGCGGGAGATACGCAGTATTTT.